This TCR beta chain was observed in a study of T cell responses to AZD1222 COVID-19 vaccine. The CDR3 covers 15 residues. The ends were cut back, 11 bases at V and 2 bases at J, with 21 bases in the middle. Germline assignment: CDR1 SNHLY and CDR2 FYNNEI. Sequenced by immunoSEQ multiplex PCR; TCRdb stores in-frame clones only, minus some. The data contain about 110,000 clones, roughly nine tenths of them seen just once; the ten biggest clones take up approximately 5.4%. The source is an adult in good health. J is TRBJ1-1 and V is TRBV2; D may be TRBD1 (6 bases). Source: peripheral blood, taken on day 0 of AZD1222 vaccination. As DNA, the CDR3 is TGTGCCTGCCTGCCGGGGGCTGGTAGTAACACTGAAGCTTTCTTT. Translated, it gives CACLPGAGSNTEAFF.